This T cell receptor beta chain was sequenced during a study of cytomegalovirus exposure and HLA in healthy donors. The primer mix had 60 Vbeta and 13 Jbeta primers. TCRdb keeps only in-frame clones here, not all; method: immunoSEQ multiplex PCR. The table includes approximately 220,000 clones, about 79% detected once. CDR1 is SQVTM, CDR2 ANQGSEA, per germline. Trimming stripped 6 bases from V and 1 base from J, with 12 bases between. This CDR3 has 13 amino acids. This sequence joins TRBV29-1 and TRBJ1-1; the D is unclear. The sample consisted of PBMCs. This TCR was sampled from a man aged 18-30 years in good health and CMV-seronegative. The chain's CDR3 is CSVTMTGNTEAFF. In DNA, the CDR3 is TGCAGCGTAACGATGACGGGGAACACTGAAGCTTTCTTT.